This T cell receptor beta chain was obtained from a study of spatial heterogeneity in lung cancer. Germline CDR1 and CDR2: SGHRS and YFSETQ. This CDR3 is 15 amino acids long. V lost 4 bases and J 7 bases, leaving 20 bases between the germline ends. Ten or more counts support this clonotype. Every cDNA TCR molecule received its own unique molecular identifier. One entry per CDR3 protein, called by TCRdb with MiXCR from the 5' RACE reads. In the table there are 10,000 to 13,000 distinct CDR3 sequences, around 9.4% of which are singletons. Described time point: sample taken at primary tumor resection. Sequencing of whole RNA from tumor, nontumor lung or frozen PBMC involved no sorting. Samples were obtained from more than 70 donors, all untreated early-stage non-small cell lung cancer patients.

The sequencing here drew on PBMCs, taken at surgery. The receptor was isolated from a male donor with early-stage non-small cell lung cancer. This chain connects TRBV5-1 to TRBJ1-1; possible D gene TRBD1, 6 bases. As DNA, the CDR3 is TGCGCCAGCAGCCGTGGGACAACCGGTTTTTTTGAAGCTTTCTTT. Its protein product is CASSRGTTGFFEAFF. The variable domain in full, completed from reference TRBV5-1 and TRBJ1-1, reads KAGVTQTPRYLIKTRGQQVTLSCSPISGHRSVSWYQQTPGQGLQFLFEYFSETQRNKGNFPGRFSGRQFSNSRSEMNVSTLELGDSALYLCASSRGTTGFFEAFFGQGTRLTVV.